These 5 T cell receptor beta chains came from one sample sequenced in a study of response to subunit inactivated influenza vaccine. TCRdb fed the RT-PCR reads into MiXCR, producing one record per CDR3 protein. This repertoire shows approximately 570,000 distinct CDR3 sequences, approximately 7.7% found once; its top ten account for 10% to 15%. The sample consisted of PBMCs from blood, taken 23 to 25 months after vaccination. The receptors come from a man aged 50-75 years who received an inactivated influenza vaccine.

This rearrangement joins TRBV6-1 to TRBJ2-7; the match to TRBD1 covers 8 bases. The CDR3 spans 16 residues. Germline CDR1 is MNHNS and CDR2 is SASEGT. V lost 6 bases, J lost 0 bases, and 10 bases stayed unmatched. The CDR3 sequence: CASSTPRDRSSYEQYF. The CDR3 DNA reads TGTGCCAGCAGCACTCCAAGGGACAGGAGCTCCTACGAGCAGTACTTC.

This chain links TRBV11-2 with TRBJ2-7; TRBD2 agrees at 7 bases. The V gene's germline CDR1 is SGHAT and CDR2 FQNNGV. CDR3 length equals 15 residues. V was pared by 4 bases and J by 2 bases, with 8 bases of the junction left unmatched. The CDR3 sequence is CASSSWASGTYEQYF. In DNA form, the CDR3 reads TGTGCCAGCAGCTCCTGGGCTAGCGGTACCTACGAGCAGTACTTC.

This clonotype was recorded at least ten times. The CDR3 region is CASSFSRGLVNEQFF. CDR3 DNA sequence: TGTGCCAGCAGCTTTTCTAGGGGTTTAGTCAATGAGCAGTTCTTC. The chain uses TRBV11-2 and TRBJ2-1; tentatively, D is TRBD1 (5 bases). The CDR3 runs 15 residues. Germline V lookup: CDR1 SGHAT, CDR2 FQNNGV. Trimming left V 3 bases short and J 6 bases short, with 15 bases between.

This clonotype was seen more than once but under ten times. The rearrangement uses TRBV29-1 and TRBJ2-1, with 9 bases that match TRBD1. After removal of 7 bases from V and 9 bases from J, the junction contained 7 bases not matched to a gene. Germline V gene sequence: CDR1 SQVTM, CDR2 ANQGSEA. The CDR3 is 12 amino acids. The CDR3 DNA reads as TGCAGCGCGGAACAGGGGGCAGTTGAGCAGTTCTTC. Translation gives CSAEQGAVEQFF.

This clonotype occurred a few times. The chain recombines TRBV29-1 with TRBJ2-5; D might be TRBD1 or TRBD2, each matching 6 bases. Germline V gene sequence: CDR1 SQVTM, CDR2 ANQGSEA. With 2 bases removed from V and 2 bases from J, the gap between germline ends came to 18 bases. The CDR3 extends over 16 amino acids. The CDR3 coding sequence is TGCAGCGTTGAACGGGGGCCCTGGGCGATACAAGAGACCCAGTACTTC. Translation: CSVERGPWAIQETQYF.